This TCR beta chain came from a study of Ad26.COV2.S vaccination and SARS-CoV-2 variants (dated by TCRdb to the early 2020s). With respect to the entire study: Sequencing of the TCRbeta repertoire served to evaluate the specificity and breadth of SARS-CoV-2-reactive T cell receptors following Ad26.COV2.S vaccination. A total of approximately 30 samples were included in the TCR-sequenced set, comprising roughly 19 Ad26.COV2.S vaccine recipients, 5 placebo recipients and 8 SARS-CoV-2 convalescent individuals. Points the paper makes about the study in general: Non-spike TCR breadth was comparable between vaccine and placebo recipients, consistent with the vaccine containing only spike. The authors noted that total T cell responses may have been underestimated by the TCR breadth and depth analyses. After vaccination, spike-specific CD8+ and CD4+ T cell responses were reported to show substantial breadth. Ad26.COV2.S recipients had higher spike-specific TCR breadth than placebo recipients (P = 0.0014).

This sample's time point label indicates: individuals recovered from natural SARS-CoV-2 infection. Turning to this clone: The antigen this receptor binds is unknown. The record has no base qualities; no much larger clone is one base away.

Trimming at the junction amounts to 4 bases on V and 0 bases on J, and the germline ends lie 7 bases apart. The CDR3 starts with the cysteine, ends with the phenylalanine, and has 14 residues. Solely the CDR3 DNA is kept, with 42 bases framed from the first base. Based on the germline V gene (reference sequence), the CDR1 and CDR2 sequences are SEHNR and FQNEAQ. TCRbeta CDR3 regions were sequenced with the immunoSEQ Assay. After extraction, genomic DNA underwent amplification by bias-controlled multiplex PCR, followed by high-throughput sequencing. On the authors' methods: Collapsing and filtering of sequences were performed to quantify the absolute abundance of each unique TCRbeta CDR3 region. Usable DNA was measured by amplifying reference genes present in all nucleated cells, and TCRbeta template counts were normalized to that usable DNA to estimate T cell fraction. Repertoire TCRs were annotated as SARS-CoV-2-specific when V gene, CDR3 amino acid sequence and J gene were exactly matched to a known reactive TCR set. The reference SARS-CoV-2 TCR set was obtained from MIRA and was filtered for enrichment in COVID-19-positive ImmuneCODE repertoires, whereby public or cross-reactive TCRs were removed. Based on the MIRA antigens, annotated TCRs were further analysed at the level of specific ORF or position within ORF. Depth was the summed frequency of annotated unique rearrangements, while breadth was defined as annotated unique rearrangements over total unique productive rearrangements. Group comparisons of TCR breadth used two-sided Wilcoxon rank-sum tests. TCRdb re-hosts the immuneACCESS table, in-frame sequences only. Its copies lack some clones; in the studies checked, an unresolved V gene accounts for under half of them, and the cause for the rest is not known. The V and J calls and the clone size are those of that table, but D and trimming were determined from the DNA. The sample table holds about 94,000 clones, of which approximately 81% were seen once. The top ten clones comprise about 17% of the sample.

The chain uses TRBV7-9 and TRBJ2-1; the D gene identity is not certain. The source is a human donor who had recovered from COVID-19. The sample in question was peripheral blood, obtained after recovery from COVID-19. The CDR3 region: CASSSSSSYNEQFF. The nucleotide sequence is given as TGTGCCAGCAGCTCAAGCTCCTCCTACAATGAGCAGTTCTTC.